This TCR beta chain was captured by sequencing in a study of molecular identifiers for immune sequencing clone quantification. Study details: Across replicate runs, RNA obtained from approximately 22,000 or 94,000 naive CD8 cells was divided into five, with four undergoing sequencing.

The naive CD8 libraries originated from between 20,000 and 1,000,000 sorted cells and drew on 10%, 30% or 50% RNA. Naive CD8 T cells were sorted, and the gate applied was CD8+CD4-CCR7+CD45RA+. Library preparation followed earlier protocols using designated TCR primers. TCRdb re-called the PCR reads with MiXCR, one entry per CDR3 protein. Among about 640,000 distinct CDR3 sequences, about 20% were seen once, and the ten largest hold about 0.9%. The ends lost 2 bases at V and 3 bases at J; junction bases unmatched: 6. Per germline, CDR1 LNHDA and CDR2 SQIVND (reference sequence). The CDR3 is made up of 16 amino acids. This clonotype was counted a few times.

The V and J genes are TRBV19 and TRBJ2-3; 9 positions match TRBD1. The source material was naive CD8+ T cells from blood, with Jurkat cell RNA spiked in. Subset indicated: FACS-sorted CD8+CD4-CCR7+CD45RA+ naive T cells. The clonotype was recovered from a human donor in good health. Some libraries in this study had Jurkat cell RNA spiked in. CDR3 bases: TGTGCCAGTAGTATACTGGGACAGGGTGGGACAGATACGCAGTATTTT. Protein: CASSILGQGGTDTQYF.